Listed below are T cell receptor beta chains from one sample, sequenced in a study of blood T cell repertoires in COVID-19. This table comes from immunoSEQ multiplex PCR, and its TCRdb copy is limited to in-frame clones, with some not included. The sample yields fewer than 500,000 clones, more than 75% seen once. Sequencing was carried out using PBMCs or T cells enriched from blood (not recorded which). The receptors were sampled from a woman aged 25-40 years with acute COVID-19. Both conserved end residues are part of each CDR3. Fields, in order: V gene, CDR3 protein.

>TRBV30
CAWRADSNQPQHF
>TRBV4-3
CASSTNQGTEAFF
>TRBV2
CASSEKGASQPQHF
>TRBV20-1
CSASPAGTADTQYF
>TRBV5-4
CASSSKDFPGTALSYGYTF
>TRBV7-2
CASSWTANENYGYTF
>TRBV15
CATSSPHGTGINEQYF
>TRBV4-1
CASSYQGQNTEAFF
>TRBV7-2
CASSAAGGGAFDEQFF
>TRBV4-3
CASRLKTEGTEAFF
>TRBV19
CASNPRRPGLNTEAFF
>TRBV7-3
CASSLTRRGGDTQYF
>TRBV6-5
CASRGPGFNQPQHF
>TRBV11-2
CASTTRGTSTDTQYF
>TRBV27
CASSFWTSGVSNEQFF
>TRBV2
CASNGGVGQPQHF
>TRBV2
CASSALRDQPQHF
>TRBV5-4
CASSLGGTGYYGYTF
>TRBV29-1
CSAMRGEGEKLFF
>TRBV19
CASSITGEMMDSPLHF
>TRBV5-4
CASSLDRGIVYGYTF
>TRBV7-2
CASSLVGQGWGYGYTF
>TRBV7-9
CASSLTLARGNYGYTF